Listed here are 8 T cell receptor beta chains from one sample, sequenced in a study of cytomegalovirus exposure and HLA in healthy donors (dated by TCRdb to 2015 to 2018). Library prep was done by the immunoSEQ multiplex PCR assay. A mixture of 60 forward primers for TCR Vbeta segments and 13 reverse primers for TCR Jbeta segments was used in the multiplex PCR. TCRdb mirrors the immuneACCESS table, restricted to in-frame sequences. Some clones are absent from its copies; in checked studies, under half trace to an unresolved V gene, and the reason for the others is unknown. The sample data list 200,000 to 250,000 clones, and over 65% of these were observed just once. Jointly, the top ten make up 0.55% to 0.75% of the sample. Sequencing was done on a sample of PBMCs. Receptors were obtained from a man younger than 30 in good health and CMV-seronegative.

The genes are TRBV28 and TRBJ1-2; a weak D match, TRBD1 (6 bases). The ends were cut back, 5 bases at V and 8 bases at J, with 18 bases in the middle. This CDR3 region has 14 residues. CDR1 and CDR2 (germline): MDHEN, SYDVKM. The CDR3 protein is CASSPKGTQYGYTF. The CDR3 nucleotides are TGTGCCAGCAGTCCTAAAGGGACACAATACGGCTACACCTTC.

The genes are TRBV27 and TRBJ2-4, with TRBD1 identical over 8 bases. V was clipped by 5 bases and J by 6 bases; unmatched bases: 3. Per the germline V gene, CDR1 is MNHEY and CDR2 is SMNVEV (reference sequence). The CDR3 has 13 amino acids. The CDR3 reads CASSIQGGNIQYF. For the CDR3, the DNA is TGTGCCAGCAGTATACAGGGGGGAAACATTCAGTACTTC.

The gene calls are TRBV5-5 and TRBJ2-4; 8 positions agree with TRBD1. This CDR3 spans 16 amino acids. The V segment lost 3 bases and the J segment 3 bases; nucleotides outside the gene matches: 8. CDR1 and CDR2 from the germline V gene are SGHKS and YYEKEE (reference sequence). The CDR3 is CASSWTTGVVKNIQYF. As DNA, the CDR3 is TGTGCCAGCAGCTGGACGACAGGGGTAGTCAAAAACATTCAGTACTTC.

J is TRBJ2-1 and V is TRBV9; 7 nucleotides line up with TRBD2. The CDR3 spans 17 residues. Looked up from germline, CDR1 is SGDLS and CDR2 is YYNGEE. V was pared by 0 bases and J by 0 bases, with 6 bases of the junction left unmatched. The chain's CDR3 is CASSVAPTSSSYNEQFF. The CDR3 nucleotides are TGTGCCAGCAGCGTAGCCCCGACTAGCAGCTCCTACAATGAGCAGTTCTTC.

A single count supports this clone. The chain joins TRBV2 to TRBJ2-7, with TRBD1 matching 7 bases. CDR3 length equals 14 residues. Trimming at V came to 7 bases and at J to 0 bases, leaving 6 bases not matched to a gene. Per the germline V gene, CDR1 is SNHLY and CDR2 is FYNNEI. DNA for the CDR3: TGTGCCAGCAAGGAAGGGGGCTACTCCTACGAGCAGTACTTC. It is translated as CASKEGGYSYEQYF.

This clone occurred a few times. For the CDR3, the DNA is TGTGCCAGCAGTGATCTACCGGGAAGGCCCGGGGCCAACGTCCTGACTTTC. Residues: CASSDLPGRPGANVLTF. The V call is TRBV6-1, the J call TRBJ2-6, with D possibly being TRBD2 (5 bases). The length of the CDR3 is 17 residues. Trimming left V 3 bases short and J 4 bases short, with 16 bases between. Germline values: CDR1 MNHNS, CDR2 SASEGT.

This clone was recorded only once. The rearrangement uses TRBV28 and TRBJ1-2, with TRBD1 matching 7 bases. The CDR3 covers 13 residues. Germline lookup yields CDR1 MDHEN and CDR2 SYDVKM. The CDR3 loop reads CVPPGTELCGYTF. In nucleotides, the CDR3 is TGTGTCCCCCCCGGGACAGAGTTATGTGGCTACACCTTC.

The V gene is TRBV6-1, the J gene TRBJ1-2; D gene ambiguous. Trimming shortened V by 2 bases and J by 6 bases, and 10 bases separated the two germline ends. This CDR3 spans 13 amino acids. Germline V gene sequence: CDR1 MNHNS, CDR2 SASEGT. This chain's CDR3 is CASSETPRHGYTF. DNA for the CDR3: TGTGCCAGCAGTGAAACCCCCAGGCATGGCTACACCTTC.